The text below deals with one T cell receptor (beta chain). This sample was included in a study of T cell changes during pregnancy in multiple sclerosis. Some clones are missing from TCRdb's copy, which holds only in-frame ones; the method was immunoSEQ multiplex PCR. Of about 100,000 clones in the sample, roughly 90% were seen once. Germline CDR1 MNHNY, CDR2 SVGAGI (reference sequence). The V and J ends lost 3 bases and 5 bases, in that order; junction bases with no gene match: 3. The CDR3 length is 14 residues. This sequence originates from a female donor with multiple sclerosis, enrolled in a pregnancy study. The V and J genes are TRBV6-6 and TRBJ2-3, with 9 bases matching TRBD2. The sample consisted of peripheral blood, taken after pregnancy. This CDR3 reads CASSYSGGGDTQYF. The CDR3 DNA sequence: TGTGCCAGCAGTTATAGCGGGGGAGGAGATACGCAGTATTTT.